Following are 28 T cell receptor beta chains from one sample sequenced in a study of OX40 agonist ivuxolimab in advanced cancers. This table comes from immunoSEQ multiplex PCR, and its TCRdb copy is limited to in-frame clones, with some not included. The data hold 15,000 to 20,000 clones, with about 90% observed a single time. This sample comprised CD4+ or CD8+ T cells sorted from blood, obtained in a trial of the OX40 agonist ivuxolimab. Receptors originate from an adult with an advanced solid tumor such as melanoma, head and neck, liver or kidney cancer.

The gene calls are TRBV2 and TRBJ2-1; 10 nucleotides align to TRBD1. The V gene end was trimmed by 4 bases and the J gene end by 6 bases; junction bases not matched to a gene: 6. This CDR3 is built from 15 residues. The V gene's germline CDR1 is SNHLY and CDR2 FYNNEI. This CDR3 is CASSGTGGLLNEQFF. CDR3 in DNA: TGTGCCAGCAGTGGGACAGGGGGGTTACTCAATGAGCAGTTCTTC.

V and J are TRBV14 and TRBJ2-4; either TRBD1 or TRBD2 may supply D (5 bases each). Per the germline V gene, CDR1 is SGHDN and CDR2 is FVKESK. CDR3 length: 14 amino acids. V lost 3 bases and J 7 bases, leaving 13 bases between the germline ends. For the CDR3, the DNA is TGTGCCAGCAGCCAGGTTTCGGGACGGAACATTCAGTACTTC. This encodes CASSQVSGRNIQYF.

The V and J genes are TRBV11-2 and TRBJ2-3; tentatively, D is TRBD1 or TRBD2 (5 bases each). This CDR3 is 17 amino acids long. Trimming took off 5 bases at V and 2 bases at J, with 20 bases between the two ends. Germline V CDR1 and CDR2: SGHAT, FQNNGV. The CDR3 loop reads CASSDQTPGRYTDTQYF. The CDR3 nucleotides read TGTGCCAGCAGCGACCAAACCCCGGGACGATACACAGATACGCAGTATTTT.

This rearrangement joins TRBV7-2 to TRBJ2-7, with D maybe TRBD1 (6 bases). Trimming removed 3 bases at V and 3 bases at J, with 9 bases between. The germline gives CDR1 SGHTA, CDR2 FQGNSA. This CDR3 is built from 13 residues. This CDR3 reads CASSFRDNYEQYF. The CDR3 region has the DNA TGTGCCAGCAGCTTCCGGGACAACTACGAGCAGTACTTC.

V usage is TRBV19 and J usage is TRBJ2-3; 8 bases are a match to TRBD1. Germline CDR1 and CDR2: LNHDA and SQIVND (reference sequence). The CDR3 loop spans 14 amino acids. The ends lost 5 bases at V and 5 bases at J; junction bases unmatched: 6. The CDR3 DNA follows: TGTGCCAGTAGTTCCGGACAGGGCGGAGATACGCAGTATTTT. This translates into CASSSGQGGDTQYF. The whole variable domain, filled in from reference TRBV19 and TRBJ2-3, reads DGGITQSPKYLFRKEGQNVTLSCEQNLNHDAMYWYRQDPGQGLRLIYYSQIVNDFQKGDIAEGYSVSREKKESFPLTVTSAQKNPTAFYLCASSSGQGGDTQYFGPGTRLTVL.

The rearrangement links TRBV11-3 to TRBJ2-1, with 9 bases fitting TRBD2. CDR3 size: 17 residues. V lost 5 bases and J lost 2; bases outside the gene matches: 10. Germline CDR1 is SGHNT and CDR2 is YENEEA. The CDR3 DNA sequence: TGTGCCAGCAGCCTCCCGGGGGTAGCGGGGGCCTACAATGAGCAGTTCTTC. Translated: CASSLPGVAGAYNEQFF.

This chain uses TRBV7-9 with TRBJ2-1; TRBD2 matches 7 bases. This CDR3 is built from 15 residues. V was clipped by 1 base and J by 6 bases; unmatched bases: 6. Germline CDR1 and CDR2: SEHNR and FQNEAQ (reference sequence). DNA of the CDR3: TGTGCCAGCAGCTTAGTTCTAGCGGAAGCCAATGAGCAGTTCTTC. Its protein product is CASSLVLAEANEQFF. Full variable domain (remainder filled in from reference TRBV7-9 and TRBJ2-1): DTGVSQNPRHKITKRGQNVTFRCDPISEHNRLYWYRQTLGQGPEFLTYFQNEAQLEKSRLLSDRFSAERPKGSFSTLEIQRTEQGDSAMYLCASSLVLAEANEQFFGPGTRLTVL.

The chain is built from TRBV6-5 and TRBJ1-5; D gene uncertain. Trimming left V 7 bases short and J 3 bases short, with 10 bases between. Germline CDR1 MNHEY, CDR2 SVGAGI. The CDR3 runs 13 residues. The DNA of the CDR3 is TGTGCCAGCAAAGGGCAGGTCAATCAGCCCCAGCATTTT. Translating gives CASKGQVNQPQHF.

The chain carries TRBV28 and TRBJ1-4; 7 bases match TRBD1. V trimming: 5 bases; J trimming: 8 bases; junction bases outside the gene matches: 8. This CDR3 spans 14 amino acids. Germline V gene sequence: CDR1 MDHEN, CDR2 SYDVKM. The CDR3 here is CASSRQGWEEKLFF. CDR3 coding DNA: TGTGCCAGCAGTAGACAGGGATGGGAGGAAAAACTGTTTTTT.

Here the CDR3 reads CAWSWGGSTDTQYF. As DNA, the CDR3 is TGTGCCTGGAGTTGGGGCGGGAGCACAGATACGCAGTATTTT. This chain connects TRBV30 to TRBJ2-3; D possibly matches TRBD1 or TRBD2 (5 bases each). The CDR3 is 14 residues long. Trimming shortened V by 2 bases and J by 0 bases, and 9 bases separated the two germline ends. The germline V gene has CDR1 GTSNPN and CDR2 SVGIG (reference sequence). The whole variable domain, filled in from reference TRBV30 and TRBJ2-3, reads SQTIHQWPATLVQPVGSPLSLECTVEGTSNPNLYWYRQAAGRGLQLLFYSVGIGQISSEVPQNLSASRPQDRQFILSSKKLLLSDSGFYLCAWSWGGSTDTQYFGPGTRLTVL.

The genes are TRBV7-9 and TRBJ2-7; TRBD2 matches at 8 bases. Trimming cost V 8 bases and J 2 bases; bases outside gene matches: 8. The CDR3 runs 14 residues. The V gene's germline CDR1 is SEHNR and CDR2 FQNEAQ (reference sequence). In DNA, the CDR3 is TGTGCCAGCTCCCGGGGGGGGGACCCCTACGAGCAGTACTTC. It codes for CASSRGGDPYEQYF.

CDR3 DNA sequence: TGTGCCAGCAGTGAAGGTGGATCAGGGGGCGCAAAATATAGCAAAAACATTCAGTACTTC. It is translated as CASSEGGSGGAKYSKNIQYF. This chain connects TRBV6-1 to TRBJ2-4, with 8 bases identical to TRBD1. V was pared by 1 base and J by 3 bases, with 17 bases of the junction left unmatched. The CDR3 is 20 amino acids. CDR1 and CDR2 from the germline V gene are MNHNS and SASEGT.

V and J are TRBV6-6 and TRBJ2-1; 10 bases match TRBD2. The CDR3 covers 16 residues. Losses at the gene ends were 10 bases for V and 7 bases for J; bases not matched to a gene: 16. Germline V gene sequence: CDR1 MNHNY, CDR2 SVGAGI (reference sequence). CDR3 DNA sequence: TGTGCCACGGTGGGGGATCTAGCGGGAGATTGGAATGAGCAGTTCTTC. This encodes CATVGDLAGDWNEQFF.

CDR3 residues: CASSIGTSYQETQYF. The CDR3 nucleotides read TGTGCCAGTAGTATAGGGACTAGCTACCAAGAGACCCAGTACTTC. This chain links TRBV19 with TRBJ2-5; TRBD2 matches 8 bases. From germline, CDR1 is LNHDA and CDR2 SQIVND (reference sequence). The junction had 1 base not matched to a gene; V was cut back by 1 base and J by 0 bases. CDR3 length: 15 residues.

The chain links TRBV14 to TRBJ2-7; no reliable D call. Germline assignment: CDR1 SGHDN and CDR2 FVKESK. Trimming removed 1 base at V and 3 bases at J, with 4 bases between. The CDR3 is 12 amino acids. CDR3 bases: TGTGCCAGCAGCCAAGCCGGCTACGAGCAGTACTTC. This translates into CASSQAGYEQYF. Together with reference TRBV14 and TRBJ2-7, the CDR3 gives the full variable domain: EAGVTQFPSHSVIEKGQTVTLRCDPISGHDNLYWYRRVMGKEIKFLLHFVKESKQDESGMPNNRFLAERTGGTYSTLKVQPAELEDSGVYFCASSQAGYEQYFGPGTRLTVT.

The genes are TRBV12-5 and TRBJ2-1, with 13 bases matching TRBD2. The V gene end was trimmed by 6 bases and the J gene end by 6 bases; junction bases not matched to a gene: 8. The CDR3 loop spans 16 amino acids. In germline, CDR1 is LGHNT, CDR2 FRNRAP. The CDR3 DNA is TGTGCTAGTGGCCGACCGGGACTAGCGGGACTCAATGAGCAGTTCTTC. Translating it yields CASGRPGLAGLNEQFF.

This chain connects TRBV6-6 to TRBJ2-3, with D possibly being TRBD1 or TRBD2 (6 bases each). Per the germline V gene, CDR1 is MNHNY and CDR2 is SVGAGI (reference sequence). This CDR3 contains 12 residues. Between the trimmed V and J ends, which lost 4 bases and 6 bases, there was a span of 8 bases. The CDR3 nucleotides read TGTGCCAGCAGTTTGGGGGGCGATACGCAGTATTTT. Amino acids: CASSLGGDTQYF.

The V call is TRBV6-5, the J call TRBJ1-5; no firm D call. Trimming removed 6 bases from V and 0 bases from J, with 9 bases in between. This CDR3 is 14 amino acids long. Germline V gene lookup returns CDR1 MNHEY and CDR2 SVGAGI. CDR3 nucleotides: TGTGCCAGCAGAGCGTTCCTTAGCAATCAGCCCCAGCATTTT. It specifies CASRAFLSNQPQHF.

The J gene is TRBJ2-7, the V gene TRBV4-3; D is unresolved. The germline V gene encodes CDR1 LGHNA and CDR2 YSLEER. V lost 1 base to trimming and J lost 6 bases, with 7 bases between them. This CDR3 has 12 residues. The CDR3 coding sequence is TGCGCCAGCAGCCAAGGTTCTAGCGAGCAGTACTTC. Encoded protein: CASSQGSSEQYF.

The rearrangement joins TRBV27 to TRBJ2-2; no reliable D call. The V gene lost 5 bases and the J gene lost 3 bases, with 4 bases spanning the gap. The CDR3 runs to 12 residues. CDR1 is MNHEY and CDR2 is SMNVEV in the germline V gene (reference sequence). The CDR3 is CASSPHTGELFF. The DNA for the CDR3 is TGTGCCAGCAGTCCCCACACCGGGGAGCTGTTTTTT.

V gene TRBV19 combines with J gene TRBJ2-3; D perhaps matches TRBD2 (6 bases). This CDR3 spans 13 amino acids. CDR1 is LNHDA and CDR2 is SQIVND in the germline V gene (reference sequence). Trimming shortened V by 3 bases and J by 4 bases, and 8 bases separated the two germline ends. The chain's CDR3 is CASSIGGSDTQYF. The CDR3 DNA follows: TGTGCCAGTAGTATCGGGGGTTCAGATACGCAGTATTTT.

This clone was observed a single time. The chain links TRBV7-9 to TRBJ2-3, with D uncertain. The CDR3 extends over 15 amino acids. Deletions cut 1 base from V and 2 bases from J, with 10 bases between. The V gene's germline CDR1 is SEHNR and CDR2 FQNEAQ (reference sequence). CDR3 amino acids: CASSLVPDPTDTQYF. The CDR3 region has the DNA TGTGCCAGCAGCTTAGTTCCGGACCCCACAGATACGCAGTATTTT.

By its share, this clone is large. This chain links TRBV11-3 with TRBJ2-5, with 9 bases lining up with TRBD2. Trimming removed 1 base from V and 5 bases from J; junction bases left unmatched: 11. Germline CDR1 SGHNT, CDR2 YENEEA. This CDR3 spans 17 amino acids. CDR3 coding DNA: TGTGCCAGCAGCTTAGTCCCTAGCGGGACCTTTGGGGAGACCCAGTACTTC. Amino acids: CASSLVPSGTFGETQYF.

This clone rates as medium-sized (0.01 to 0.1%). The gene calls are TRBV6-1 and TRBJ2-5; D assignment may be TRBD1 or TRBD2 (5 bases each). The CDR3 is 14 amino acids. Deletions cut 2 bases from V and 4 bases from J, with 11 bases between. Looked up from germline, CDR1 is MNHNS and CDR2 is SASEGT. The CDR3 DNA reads TGTGCCAGCAGTGAAATGTCCGGGACAGAGACCCAGTACTTC. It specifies CASSEMSGTETQYF.

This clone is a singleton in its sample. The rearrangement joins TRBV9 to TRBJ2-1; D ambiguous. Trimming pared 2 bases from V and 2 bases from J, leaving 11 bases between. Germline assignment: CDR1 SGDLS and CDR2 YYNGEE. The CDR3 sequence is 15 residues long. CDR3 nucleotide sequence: TGTGCCAGCAGCGTGTACGTCAGCCCCTACAATGAGCAGTTCTTC. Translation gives CASSVYVSPYNEQFF.

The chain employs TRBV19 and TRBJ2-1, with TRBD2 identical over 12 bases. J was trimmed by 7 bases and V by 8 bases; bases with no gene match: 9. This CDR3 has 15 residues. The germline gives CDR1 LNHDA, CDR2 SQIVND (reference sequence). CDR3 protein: CASSRLAGVDNEQFF. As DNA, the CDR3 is TGTGCCAGTTCTCGACTAGCGGGAGTTGATAATGAGCAGTTCTTC.

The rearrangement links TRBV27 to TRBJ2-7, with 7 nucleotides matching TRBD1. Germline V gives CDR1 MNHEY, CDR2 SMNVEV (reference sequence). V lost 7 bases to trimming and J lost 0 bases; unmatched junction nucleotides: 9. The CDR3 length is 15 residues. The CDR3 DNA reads TGTGCCAGCAAACCCGGGACAGAGTTCTCCTACGAGCAGTACTTC. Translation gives CASKPGTEFSYEQYF.

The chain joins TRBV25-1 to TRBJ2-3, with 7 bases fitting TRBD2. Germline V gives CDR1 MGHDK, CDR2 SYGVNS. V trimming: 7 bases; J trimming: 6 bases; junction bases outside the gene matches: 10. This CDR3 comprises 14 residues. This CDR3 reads CASTLPGGSDTQYF. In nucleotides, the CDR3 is TGTGCCAGCACCCTCCCGGGGGGTTCGGATACGCAGTATTTT.